This TCR beta chain was profiled in a study of T cell changes during pregnancy in multiple sclerosis. CDR3 length equals 15 residues. Germline V gene sequence: CDR1 SGDLS, CDR2 YYNGEE. V trimming: 3 bases; J trimming: 6 bases; junction bases outside the gene matches: 4. Libraries were prepared by immunoSEQ multiplex PCR; TCRdb keeps only in-frame clonotypes and omits some of them. The sample lists fewer than 70,000 clones; 85% to 95% were seen once. The TCR comes from a female donor in good health, enrolled as a control in a pregnancy study. The sample consisted of CD8+ T cells from peripheral blood mononuclear cells, taken in the third trimester of pregnancy. The V and J genes are TRBV9 and TRBJ2-1; 12 bases fit TRBD2. The CDR3 sequence: CASSASLAGGNEQFF. In DNA, the CDR3 is TGTGCCAGCAGCGCCTCACTAGCGGGGGGCAATGAGCAGTTCTTC.